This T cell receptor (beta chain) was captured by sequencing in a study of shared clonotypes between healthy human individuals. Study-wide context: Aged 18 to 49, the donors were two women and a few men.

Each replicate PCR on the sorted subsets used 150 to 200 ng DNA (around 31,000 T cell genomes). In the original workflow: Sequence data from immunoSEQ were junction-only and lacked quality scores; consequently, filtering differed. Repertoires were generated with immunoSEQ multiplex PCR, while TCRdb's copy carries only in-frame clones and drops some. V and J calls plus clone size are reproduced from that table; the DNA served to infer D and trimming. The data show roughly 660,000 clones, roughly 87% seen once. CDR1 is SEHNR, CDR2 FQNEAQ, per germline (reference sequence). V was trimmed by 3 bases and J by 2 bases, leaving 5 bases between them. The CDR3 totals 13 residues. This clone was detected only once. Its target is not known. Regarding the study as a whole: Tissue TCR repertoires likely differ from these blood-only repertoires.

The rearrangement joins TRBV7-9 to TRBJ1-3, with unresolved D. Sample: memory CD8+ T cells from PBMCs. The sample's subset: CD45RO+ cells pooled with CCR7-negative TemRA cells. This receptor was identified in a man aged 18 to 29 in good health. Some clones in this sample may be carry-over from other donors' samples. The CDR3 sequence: CASSFTPGNTIYF. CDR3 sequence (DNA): TGTGCCAGCAGCTTTACACCTGGAAACACCATATATTTT. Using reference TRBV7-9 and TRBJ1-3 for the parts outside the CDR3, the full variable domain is DTGVSQNPRHKITKRGQNVTFRCDPISEHNRLYWYRQTLGQGPEFLTYFQNEAQLEKSRLLSDRFSAERPKGSFSTLEIQRTEQGDSAMYLCASSFTPGNTIYFGEGSWLTVV.